This T cell receptor beta chain stems from a study of cytomegalovirus exposure and HLA in healthy donors (dated by TCRdb to about 2017). As for the study more broadly: In an earlier analysis of 450 to 750 of the donors, 276 Gb of sequence data and 117 million unique TCR beta sequences from about 179 million T cells were reported. HLA typing included class I and class II loci at four-digit resolution. In the later analysis, no new phenotypic data were used to find candidate immune exposures; instead, reliance was placed on TCR beta sequences and their occurrence across donors. Of the roughly 400 genotyped donors, 81% were placed in the genetic ancestry cluster associated with self-reported Caucasian donors. The study aimed to test whether signatures of past pathogen exposure could be identified by cataloging public T cell receptors. Using immunosequencing, the study profiled T cell repertoires from 640 or so subjects and related those repertoires to cytomegalovirus serostatus. About 5 DR-DQ haplotypes were handled as single units for association and clustering, since linkage in the cohort was strong. In an earlier analysis of roughly 600 of the donors, high-throughput TCR beta sequencing was used to judge whether each TCR beta V gene segment behaved as functional or pseudogenic. Among 300 to 450 genotyped donors of the cohort, an average of approximately 240,000 unique TCR beta nucleotide sequences were sequenced per donor, roughly 18% of them non-productive. Donor age, sex, ethnicity and CMV serostatus were collected together with the repertoire data. A later analysis re-analyzed previously published TCR beta repertoires from approximately 700 donors and added high-resolution HLA genotyping to study TCR occurrence patterns. An early release that covered some 630 HLA-typed donors contained 250 to 350 gigabases of sequencing data and some 87 million unique TCR sequences. The number of donors typed differed by locus, with 629-630 for A, B, C, DRB1 and DQB1, around 560 for DQA1, under 610 for DPA1, and 450 to 480 for DPB1. Besides the first cohort of approximately 670 subjects, a separate validation cohort made up of roughly 130 different subjects was used. To predict cytomegalovirus infection status, the study combined high-throughput TCR immunosequencing, statistical association of individual TCRs with disease status, and machine learning. Every discovery cohort repertoire had been produced on one sequencing platform. Genome-wide SNP genotypes for about three fifths of the roughly 670 donors were used in a later genetic analysis, which treated that subset as a discovery cohort.

Of note for this clone: Its target antigen remains unknown. The input lacks base qualities; no much larger clone sits a single base away.

CDR1 and CDR2 are drawn from the germline V gene: SGHTA, FQGTGA. The V and J ends are trimmed by 5 bases and 3 bases, leaving 11 bases between them. Measured from the cysteine to the phenylalanine, the CDR3 is 15 residues long. Only the CDR3 portion is preserved as DNA: 45 bases, with reading frame beginning at the first base. What the work shows at the level of the full study, not this receptor alone: According to a later genetic analysis, donors in an Asian-associated ancestry cluster had fewer N-insertions in productive TCRs than the approximately 700-donor mean. A later analysis found that most CMV-associated TCR beta chains appeared HLA-restricted, with HLA associations seemingly driven largely by CMV exposure. V-gene and J-gene trimming of TCR beta chains was associated with a missense DCLRE1C variant in a later genetic analysis, and the association was replicated in an independent cohort. Because HLA typing was unavailable for some donors at each locus, only the typed subset was used in association tests. In an earlier analysis of more than 500 of the donors, most TCR beta V segments appeared in productive rearrangements about 90% or about 30% of the time, broadly matching IMGT annotations. The authors suggested that the approach could potentially be extended to other disease states and immunological phenotypes. Only TCR beta chains were sequenced in this cohort, and the absence of alpha or paired-chain data limited detectable features. At a false discovery rate of 0.05, a later analysis linked 16,951 TCR beta sequences to specific HLA alleles. A later analysis found that HLA-associated TCR beta chains were more clonally expanded and had lower generation probabilities than equally common non-associated chains. Some IMGT-functional V segments, including TRBV6-2 and TRBV6-3, could not be distinguished by the 87-base-pair reads and were therefore excluded. Immune exposure information for the cohort was limited to CMV serostatus. About 15 rarely observed V segments, including chromosome 9 orphons, were excluded from the earlier analysis of about 500 of the donors because counts were too low. The sequencing pipeline was judged likely to have produced a cluster of highly shared sequence variants as a technical artifact. In vitro tests confirmed that three of the cytomegalovirus-associated TCR beta chains recognize cytomegalovirus antigens. In the study, 164 TCR beta chains were listed as associated with cytomegalovirus. Linkage disequilibrium might explain the correlated functional status among segregating V segments, but an unknown experimental factor could not be excluded. A later analysis found that TCR association rates varied across HLA loci, with DRB1 alleles showing the most associated TCRs and HLA-C alleles the fewest. A further reported finding was that TCR beta sequences accurately predicted the HLA-A and HLA-B alleles for most subjects in the first cohort. Roughly uniform sequencing depth across donors was assumed in presence/absence analyses, although this assumption may not hold. Several of the top co-occurrence clusters appeared to be linked to parvovirus B19, influenza, CMV and Epstein-Barr virus, according to a later analysis. The classifier was reported to diagnose cytomegalovirus status with high specificity and sensitivity in both the original and validation cohorts. Most TCR sequences were seen in very few donors, while some public TCRs were found in many individuals. Strong co-occurrence of HLA alleles, especially DR and DQ, made assigning TCR associations to individual alleles difficult.

The cohort consisted of hundreds of healthy bone marrow donors. At the time of sampling, all cohort members were nominally healthy, though unrecorded immune exposures were likely present. The donor tested CMV seropositive, placing the donor among the approximately 290 seropositive members of the cohort. Every donor gave a peripheral blood sample, and the peripheral blood mononuclear cells from that sample were used for TCR beta sequencing. The Qiagen DNeasy Blood Extraction Kit was used to extract genomic DNA from the blood cell samples. The library came from the immunoSEQ multiplex PCR assay. A mixture of 60 forward primers for TCR Vbeta segments and 13 reverse primers for TCR Jbeta segments was used in the multiplex PCR. The CDR3 region of rearranged TCR beta genes was amplified from genomic DNA with a multiplex PCR assay. Amplified TCR beta libraries were sequenced as 87-base-pair reads on the Illumina HiSeq System. Regarding the original processing steps: A later analysis tallied tens of millions of unique TCR beta chains across the 700 or so repertoires, and some 10 million of those chains were shared by two or more donors. A nearest-neighbor algorithm error-corrected the raw reads and collapsed the reads into unique sequences, merging closely related sequences to remove PCR and sequencing errors. Alignment of CDR3 sequences to IMGT reference sequences was used to assign V, D and J gene segments. For a sequence to be retained, a match of at least six nucleotides to both a V gene segment and a J gene segment was required. Rearrangements were classified as productive when the CDR3 lacked stop codons and remained in frame with V and J, and all other rearrangements were classified as non-productive. CDR3 was defined according to IMGT convention as the region running from the second conserved V-encoded cysteine to the conserved J-encoded phenylalanine. The earlier analysis of 500 to 600 of the donors excluded sequences that lacked an unambiguous match to a single V gene segment. An earlier analysis of a few hundred of the donors called V segments functional above 56.7% productive rearrangements and segregating when the between-donor standard deviation exceeded 5%. A statistical classification framework was developed to diagnose cytomegalovirus status using the catalog of TCR beta chain sequences. In a later analysis, V and J genes were assigned by comparing TCR nucleotide sequences against IMGT/GENE-DB human TR gene sequences. Using the TCRdist pipeline, a later analysis assigned CDR3 sequences along with most-parsimonious VDJ recombination scenarios. In a later analysis, each TCR beta chain was defined by its CDR3 amino acid sequence together with its V-gene family, and reads lacking a unique V-gene family were excluded. A later analysis removed 500 to 650 highly shared, low-generation-probability nucleotide sequences to deal with suspected cross-contamination and a sequencing artifact. A later analysis calculated a clonal expansion index for each public chain from normalized within-repertoire ranks of inferred template counts. In a later analysis, generation probabilities were computed with a VDJ recombination model fitted to out-of-frame rearrangements, and the resulting probabilities were checked against IGoR. In a later analysis, hypergeometric tests were used to score TCR-TCR, TCR-HLA and TCR-CMV co-occurrence, with a repertoire-size bias correction applied to TCR pairs. False discovery rates were estimated in a later analysis by permuting HLA or CMV assignments 20 times. In a later analysis, co-occurring TCRs were grouped with DBSCAN, and TCRdist sequence similarity was added when clustering was performed within HLA-allele-positive subsets. Repertoires with fewer than 30,000 or more than 120,000 public chains, plus five repertoires with anomalous nucleotide sharing, were excluded from co-occurrence clustering. TCRdb holds this immuneACCESS table with in-frame rearrangements only. Some clones are missing; in checked studies, unresolved V genes explain under half, and the rest has no known cause. The DNA gave D and trimming, while V, J and clone size come from that table. The sample table contains about 110,000 clones; only one count was recorded for around 83% of them. Jointly, the top ten make up 22% of the sample.

The chain is made from TRBV7-3 and TRBJ1-6; there is no confident call for the D gene. This TCR derives from a man in his thirties or forties in good health and CMV-seropositive. The sequenced material came from PBMCs. In nucleotides, the sequence is TGTGCCAGCAGCCCCGGGGTCGGCTATAATTCACCCCTCCACTTT. Its coded protein is CASSPGVGYNSPLHF. Supplemented by the reference TRBV7-3 and TRBJ1-6 proteins around the CDR3, the complete variable domain is GAGVSQTPSNKVTEKGKYVELRCDPISGHTALYWYRQSLGQGPEFLIYFQGTGAADDSGLPNDRFFAVRPEGSVSTLKIQRTERGDSAVYLCASSPGVGYNSPLHFGNGTRLTVT.